This paragraph reports one T cell receptor (beta chain). Antigen unknown. These data originate in a study of cytomegalovirus exposure and HLA in healthy donors. Findings of the study overall: The study designated 150 or so TCR beta chains cytomegalovirus-associated. Reported performance of the classifier showed diagnosis of cytomegalovirus status with high specificity and sensitivity.

Libraries were prepared by immunoSEQ multiplex PCR; TCRdb keeps only in-frame clonotypes and omits some of them. The repertoire has around 120,000 clones, 80% to 90% of them found once; the top ten carry about 2.1%. V lost 4 bases and J lost 4, with 8 bases in between. The germline V gene has CDR1 MNHEY and CDR2 SVGAGI. The CDR3 loop spans 12 amino acids. Sequencing was performed on PBMCs. The receptor was isolated from a woman under 30 in good health and CMV-seronegative. The chain combines TRBV6-5 with TRBJ2-7; the D is unclear. The chain's CDR3 is CASSSSPYEQYF. The DNA of the CDR3 is TGTGCCAGCAGTTCCAGTCCGTACGAGCAGTACTTC.